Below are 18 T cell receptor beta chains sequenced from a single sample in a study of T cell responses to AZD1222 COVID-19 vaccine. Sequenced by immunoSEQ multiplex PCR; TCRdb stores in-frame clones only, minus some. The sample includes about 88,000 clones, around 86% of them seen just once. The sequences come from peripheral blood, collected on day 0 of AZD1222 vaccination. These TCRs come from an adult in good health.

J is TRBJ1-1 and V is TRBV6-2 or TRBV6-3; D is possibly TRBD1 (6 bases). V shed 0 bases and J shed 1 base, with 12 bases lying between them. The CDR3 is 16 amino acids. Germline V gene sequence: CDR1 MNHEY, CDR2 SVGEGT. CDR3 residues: CASSYSQGSANTEAFF. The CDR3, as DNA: TGTGCCAGCAGTTACTCGCAGGGGTCGGCGAACACTGAAGCTTTCTTT.

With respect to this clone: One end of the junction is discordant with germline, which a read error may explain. CDR3 sequence (DNA): TGTGCCTGGAGTCCCCAGGGGGCGAAACCCGGTGTTTTT. It translates to CAWSPQGAKPGVF. The chain joins TRBV30 to TRBJ1-4, with 8 positions matching TRBD1. From germline, CDR1 is GTSNPN and CDR2 SVGIG (reference sequence). The CDR3 spans 13 residues.

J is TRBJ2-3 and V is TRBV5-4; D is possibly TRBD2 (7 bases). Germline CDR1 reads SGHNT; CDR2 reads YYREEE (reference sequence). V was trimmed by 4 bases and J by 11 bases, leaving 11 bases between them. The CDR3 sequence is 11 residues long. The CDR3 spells CASSTGGRQYF. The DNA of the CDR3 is TGTGCCAGCAGCACCGGGGGGCGGCAGTATTTT.

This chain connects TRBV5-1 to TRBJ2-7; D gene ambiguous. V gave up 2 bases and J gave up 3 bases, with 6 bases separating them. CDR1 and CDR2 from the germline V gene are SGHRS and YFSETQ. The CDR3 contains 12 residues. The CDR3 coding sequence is TGCGCCAGCAGCTTCGGATTCTACGAGCAGTACTTC. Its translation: CASSFGFYEQYF.

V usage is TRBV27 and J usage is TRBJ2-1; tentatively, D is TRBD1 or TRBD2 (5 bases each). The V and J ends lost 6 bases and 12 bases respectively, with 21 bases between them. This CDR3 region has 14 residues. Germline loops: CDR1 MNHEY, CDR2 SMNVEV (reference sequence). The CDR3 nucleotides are TGTGCCAGCAGGCTCTCAGGGAACTATGGGGGGCAGTTCTTC. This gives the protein CASRLSGNYGGQFF.

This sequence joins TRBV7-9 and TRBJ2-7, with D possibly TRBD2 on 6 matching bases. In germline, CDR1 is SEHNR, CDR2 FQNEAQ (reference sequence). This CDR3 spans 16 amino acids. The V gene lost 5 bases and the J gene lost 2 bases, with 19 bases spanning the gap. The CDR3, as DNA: TGTGCCAGCAGCCCTCAACGCGGGACCGGAACCTACGAGCAGTACTTC. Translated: CASSPQRGTGTYEQYF.

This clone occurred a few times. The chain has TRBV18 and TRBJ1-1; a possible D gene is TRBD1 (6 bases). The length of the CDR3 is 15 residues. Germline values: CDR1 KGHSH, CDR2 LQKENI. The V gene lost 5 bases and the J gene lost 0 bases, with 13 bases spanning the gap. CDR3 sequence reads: CASSSGQPLNTEAFF. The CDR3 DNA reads TGTGCCAGCTCATCGGGACAACCGCTGAACACTGAAGCTTTCTTT.

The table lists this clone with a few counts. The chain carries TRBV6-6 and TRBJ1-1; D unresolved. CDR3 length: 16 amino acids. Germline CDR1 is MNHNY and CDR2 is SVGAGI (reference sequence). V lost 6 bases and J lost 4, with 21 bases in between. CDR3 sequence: CASRQMDGTYATEAFF. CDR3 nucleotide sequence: TGTGCCAGCAGACAAATGGACGGAACGTACGCCACTGAAGCTTTCTTT.

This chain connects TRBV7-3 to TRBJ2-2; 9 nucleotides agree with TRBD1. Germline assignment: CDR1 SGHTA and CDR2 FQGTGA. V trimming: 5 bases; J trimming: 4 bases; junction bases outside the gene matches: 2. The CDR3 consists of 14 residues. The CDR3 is CASSLTGGTGELFF. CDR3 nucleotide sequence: TGTGCCAGCAGCCTGACAGGGGGCACCGGGGAGCTGTTTTTT.

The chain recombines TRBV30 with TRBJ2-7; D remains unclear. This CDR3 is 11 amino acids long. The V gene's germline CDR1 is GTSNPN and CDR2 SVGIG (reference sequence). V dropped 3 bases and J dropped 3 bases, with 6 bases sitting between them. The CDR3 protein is CAWRSYYEQYF. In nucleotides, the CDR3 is TGTGCCTGGAGGTCCTACTACGAGCAGTACTTC.

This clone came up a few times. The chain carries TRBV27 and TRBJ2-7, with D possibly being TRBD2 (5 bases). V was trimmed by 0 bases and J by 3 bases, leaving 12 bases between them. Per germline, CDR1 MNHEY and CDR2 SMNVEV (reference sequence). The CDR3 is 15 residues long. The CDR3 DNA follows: TGTGCCAGCAGTTTATCGGCGGGTGCAGGCTACGAGCAGTACTTC. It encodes CASSLSAGAGYEQYF.

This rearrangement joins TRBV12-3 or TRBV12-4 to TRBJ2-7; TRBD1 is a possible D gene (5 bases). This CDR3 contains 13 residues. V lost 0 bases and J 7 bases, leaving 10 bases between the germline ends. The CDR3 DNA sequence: TGTGCCAGCAGTTTAGCGACAGAACGGGAGCAGTACTTC. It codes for CASSLATEREQYF.

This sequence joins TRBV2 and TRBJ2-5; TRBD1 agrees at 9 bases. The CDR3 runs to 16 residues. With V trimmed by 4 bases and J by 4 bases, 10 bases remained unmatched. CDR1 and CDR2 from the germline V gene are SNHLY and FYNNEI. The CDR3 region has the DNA TGTGCCAGCAGTGGGGGATGGACAGGGGTTGGAGAGACCCAGTACTTC. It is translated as CASSGGWTGVGETQYF.

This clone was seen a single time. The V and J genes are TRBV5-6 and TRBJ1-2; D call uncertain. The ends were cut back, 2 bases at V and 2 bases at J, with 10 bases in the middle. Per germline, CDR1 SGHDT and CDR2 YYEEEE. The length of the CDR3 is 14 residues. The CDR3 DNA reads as TGTGCCAGCAGCTTCCCCGATGGAAACTATGGCTACACCTTC. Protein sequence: CASSFPDGNYGYTF.

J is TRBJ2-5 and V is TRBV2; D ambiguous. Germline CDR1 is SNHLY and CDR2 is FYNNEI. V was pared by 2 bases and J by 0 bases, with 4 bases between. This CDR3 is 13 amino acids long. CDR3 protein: CASSEPNQETQYF. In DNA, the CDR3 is TGTGCCAGCAGTGAACCTAACCAAGAGACCCAGTACTTC.

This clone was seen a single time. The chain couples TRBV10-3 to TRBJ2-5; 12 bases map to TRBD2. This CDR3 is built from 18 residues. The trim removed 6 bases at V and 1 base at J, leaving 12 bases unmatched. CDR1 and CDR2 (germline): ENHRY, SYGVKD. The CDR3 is CAISDPLGLAGSQETQYF. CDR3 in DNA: TGTGCCATCAGCGATCCCCTTGGACTAGCGGGATCCCAAGAGACCCAGTACTTC.

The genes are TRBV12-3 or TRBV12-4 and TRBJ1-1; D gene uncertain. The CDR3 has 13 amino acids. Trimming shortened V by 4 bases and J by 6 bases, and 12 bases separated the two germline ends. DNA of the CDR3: TGTGCCAGCAGTTACAAGACACGGGCTGAAGCTTTCTTT. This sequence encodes CASSYKTRAEAFF.

CDR3 in DNA: TGTGCCAGTAGTCTCCCAGACAGGTCCTACGAGCAGTACTTC. Encoded protein: CASSLPDRSYEQYF. The chain uses TRBV19 and TRBJ2-7; tentatively, D is TRBD1 (6 bases). Trimming removed 5 bases at V and 1 base at J, with 12 bases between. Germline CDR1 is LNHDA and CDR2 is SQIVND (reference sequence). The CDR3 consists of 14 residues.